The clone carrying this T cell receptor beta chain showed up just once. Its antigen remains unidentified. This sample was included in a study of cytomegalovirus exposure and HLA in healthy donors. Study-level information: An earlier analysis identified fewer than 130 million unique TCR beta sequences in approximately 170 million T cells.

Notes on the study in general: According to the study, 160 or so TCR beta chains were cytomegalovirus-associated. Trimming of TCR beta V- and J-genes showed a link, identified in a later analysis, to a missense DCLRE1C variant. Available immune exposure information was restricted to CMV serostatus only.

Germline values: CDR1 LGHNA, CDR2 YNFKEQ. This CDR3 has 17 amino acids. V lost 0 bases and J lost 2; bases outside the gene matches: 4. PCR primers comprised 60 Vbeta and 13 Jbeta primers. Profiled with immunoSEQ multiplex PCR; TCRdb holds only in-frame clones, not every one. This sample carries some 170,000 clones, around 81% of them seen once, and the ten largest clones take roughly 4.4%. The chain recombines TRBV4-2 with TRBJ2-7; 13 bases are a match to TRBD2. Sequenced input: PBMCs. The TCR comes from a woman in her late teens or twenties in good health and CMV-seropositive. The CDR3 bases are TGTGCCAGCAGCCAAGAGGGACTAGCGGGGAAGGCCTACGAGCAGTACTTC. Its translation: CASSQEGLAGKAYEQYF.